This is a list of T cell receptor beta chains from one sample in a study of shared clonotypes between healthy human individuals. TCRdb's copy holds only in-frame clones and misses some; the assay was immunoSEQ multiplex PCR. This sample has some 240,000 clones; 65% to 70% occur once, and the top ten carry 11%. The sequencing sample was made of memory CD4+ T cells sorted from blood. All receptors derive from a man under 40 in good health. Both conserved end residues are trimmed from each CDR3. The size field is filled for only some rows; it gives once, few, many or a size class.

J gene | V gene | clone size | CDR3 protein
TRBJ1-3 | TRBV28 | - | ASSAPGRRSGNTIY
TRBJ1-5 | TRBV29-1 | - | SVERDTPSQPQH
TRBJ2-1 | TRBV5-1 | once | ASTTSSGSNYNEQF
TRBJ2-1 | TRBV9 | few | ASSVGISSYNEQF
TRBJ1-2 | TRBV19 | - | ASSIYRGDYGYT
TRBJ2-7 | TRBV5-5 | - | ASSLDRDTYEQY
TRBJ2-7 | TRBV2 | - | ASSMGLAGGPKDEQY
TRBJ2-5 | TRBV7-2 | once | ASSFRRAGGETQY
TRBJ2-3 | TRBV7-3 | - | ASSRVREADTQY
TRBJ2-7 | TRBV28 | - | ASSLHTAYEQY
TRBJ2-1 | TRBV12-5 | - | ASGSPSGTSSHEQF